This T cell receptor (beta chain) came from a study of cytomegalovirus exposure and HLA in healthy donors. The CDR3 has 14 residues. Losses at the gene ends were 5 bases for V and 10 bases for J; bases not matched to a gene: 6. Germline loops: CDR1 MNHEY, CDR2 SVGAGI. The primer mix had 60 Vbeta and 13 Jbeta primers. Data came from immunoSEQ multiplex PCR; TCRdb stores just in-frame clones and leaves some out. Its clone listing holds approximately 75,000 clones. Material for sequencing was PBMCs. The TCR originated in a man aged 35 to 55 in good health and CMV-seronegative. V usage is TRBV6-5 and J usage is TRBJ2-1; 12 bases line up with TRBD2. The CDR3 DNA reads TGTGCCAGCAGTACCCGACTAGCGGGGGTCGAGCAGTTCTTC. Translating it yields CASSTRLAGVEQFF.